The clone carrying this TCR beta chain has only a few counts. The source of the sample is a study of blood T cell repertoires in COVID-19. How the authors handled the data: Scientists estimated how many nucleated cells there were by amplifying reference gene primers. This table comes from immunoSEQ multiplex PCR, and its TCRdb copy is limited to in-frame clones, with some not included. The V and J calls and clone size were taken over from that table, and D and trimming were inferred from the DNA. The table records around 150,000 clones, about 80% of them present only once. CDR3 length: 14 residues. Germline V gene lookup returns CDR1 SGHRS and CDR2 YFSETQ. The V segment lost 7 bases and the J segment 3 bases; nucleotides outside the gene matches: 7.

Sequencing was carried out using peripheral blood. This TCR came from an elderly woman with acute or convalescent COVID-19. V gene TRBV5-1 combines with J gene TRBJ2-3; 8 bases are a match to TRBD2. CDR3 nucleotides: TGCGCCAGCTATCGGACGGGGGGGACAGATACGCAGTATTTT. Translation: CASYRTGGTDTQYF. Full variable domain (remainder filled in from reference TRBV5-1 and TRBJ2-3): KAGVTQTPRYLIKTRGQQVTLSCSPISGHRSVSWYQQTPGQGLQFLFEYFSETQRNKGNFPGRFSGRQFSNSRSEMNVSTLELGDSALYLCASYRTGGTDTQYFGPGTRLTVL.